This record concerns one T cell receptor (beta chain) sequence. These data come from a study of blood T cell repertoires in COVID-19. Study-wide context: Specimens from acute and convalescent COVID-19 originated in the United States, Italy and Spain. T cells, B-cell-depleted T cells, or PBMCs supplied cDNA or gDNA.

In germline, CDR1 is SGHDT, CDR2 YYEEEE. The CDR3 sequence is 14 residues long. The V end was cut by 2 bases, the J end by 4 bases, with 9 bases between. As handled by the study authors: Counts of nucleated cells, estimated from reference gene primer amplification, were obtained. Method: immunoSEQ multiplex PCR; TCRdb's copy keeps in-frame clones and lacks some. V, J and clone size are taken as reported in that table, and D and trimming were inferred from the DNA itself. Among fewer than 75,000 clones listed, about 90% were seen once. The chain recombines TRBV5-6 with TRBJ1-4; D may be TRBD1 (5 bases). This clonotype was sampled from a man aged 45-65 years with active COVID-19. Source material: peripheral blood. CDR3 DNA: TGTGCCAGCAGCTTCGGACAACGTAATGAAAAACTGTTTTTT. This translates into CASSFGQRNEKLFF. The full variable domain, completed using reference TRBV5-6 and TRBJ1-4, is DAGVTQSPTHLIKTRGQQVTLRCSPKSGHDTVSWYQQALGQGPQFIFQYYEEEERQRGNFPDRFSGHQFPNYSSELNVNALLLGDSALYLCASSFGQRNEKLFFGSGTQLSVL.